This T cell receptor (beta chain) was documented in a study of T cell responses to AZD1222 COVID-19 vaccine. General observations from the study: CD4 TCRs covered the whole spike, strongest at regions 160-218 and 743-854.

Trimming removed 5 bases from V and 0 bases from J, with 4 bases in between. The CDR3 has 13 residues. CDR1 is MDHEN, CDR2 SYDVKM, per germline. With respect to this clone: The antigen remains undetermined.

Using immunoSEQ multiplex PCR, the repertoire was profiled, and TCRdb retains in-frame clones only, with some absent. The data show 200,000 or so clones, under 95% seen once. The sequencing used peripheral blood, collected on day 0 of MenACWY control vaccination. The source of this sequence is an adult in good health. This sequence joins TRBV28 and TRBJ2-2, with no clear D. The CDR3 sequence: CASSKSNTGELFF. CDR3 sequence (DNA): TGTGCCAGCAGTAAATCGAACACCGGGGAGCTGTTTTTT.